This T cell receptor beta chain derives from a study of cytomegalovirus exposure and HLA in healthy donors. Overall study findings and caveats: Highly shared variants forming one cluster were likely a sequencing artifact. Overall, around 150 TCR beta chains were annotated as cytomegalovirus-associated.

As for this clone: Its antigen is not known.

A multiplex PCR was run with 60 Vbeta primers and 13 Jbeta primers. Sequenced by immunoSEQ multiplex PCR; TCRdb stores in-frame clones only, minus some. The profile shows 150,000 to 200,000 clones, 79% of them singletons. CDR1 and CDR2 (germline): SGHNT, YYREEE (reference sequence). The CDR3 extends over 19 amino acids. Losses at the gene ends were 1 base for V and 4 bases for J; bases not matched to a gene: 12. The clonotype was recovered from a man in his forties in good health and CMV-seronegative. The sequenced sample was PBMCs. The rearrangement links TRBV5-4 to TRBJ2-1; TRBD2 agrees at 12 bases. The CDR3 region is CASSLFKTSGSNKYNEQFF. CDR3 DNA: TGTGCCAGCAGCTTGTTTAAGACTAGCGGGAGTAACAAGTACAATGAGCAGTTCTTC.